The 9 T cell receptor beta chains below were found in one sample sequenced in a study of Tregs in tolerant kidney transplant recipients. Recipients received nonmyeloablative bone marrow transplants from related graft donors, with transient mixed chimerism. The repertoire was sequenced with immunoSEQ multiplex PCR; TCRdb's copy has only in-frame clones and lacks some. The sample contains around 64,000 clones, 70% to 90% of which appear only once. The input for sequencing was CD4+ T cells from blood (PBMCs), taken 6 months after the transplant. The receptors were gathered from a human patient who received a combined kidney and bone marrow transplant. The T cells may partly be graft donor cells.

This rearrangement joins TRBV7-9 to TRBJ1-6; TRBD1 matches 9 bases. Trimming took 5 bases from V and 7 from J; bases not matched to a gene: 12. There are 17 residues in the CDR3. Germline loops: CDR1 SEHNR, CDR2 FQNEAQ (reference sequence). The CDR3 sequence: CASSPGPGQGINSPLHF. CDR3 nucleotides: TGTGCCAGCAGCCCCGGTCCGGGACAGGGAATCAATTCACCCCTCCACTTT.

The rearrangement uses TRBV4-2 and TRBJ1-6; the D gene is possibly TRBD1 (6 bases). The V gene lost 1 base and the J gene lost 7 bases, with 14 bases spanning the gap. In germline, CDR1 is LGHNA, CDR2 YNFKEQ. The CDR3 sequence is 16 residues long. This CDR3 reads CASSQGRWTANSPLHF. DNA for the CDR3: TGTGCCAGCAGCCAAGGCCGATGGACAGCGAATTCACCCCTCCACTTT.

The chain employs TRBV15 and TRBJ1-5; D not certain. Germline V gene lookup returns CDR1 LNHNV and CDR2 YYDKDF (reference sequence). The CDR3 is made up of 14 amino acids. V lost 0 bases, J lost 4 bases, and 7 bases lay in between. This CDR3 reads CATSREWQNQPQHF. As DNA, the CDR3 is TGTGCCACCAGCAGAGAGTGGCAGAATCAGCCCCAGCATTTT.

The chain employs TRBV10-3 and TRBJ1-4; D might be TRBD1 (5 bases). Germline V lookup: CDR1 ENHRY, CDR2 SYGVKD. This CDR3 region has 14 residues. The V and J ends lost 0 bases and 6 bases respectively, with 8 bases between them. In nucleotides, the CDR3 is TGTGCCATCAGTGAGTCCGGGGGGGATGAAAAACTGTTTTTT. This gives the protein CAISESGGDEKLFF.

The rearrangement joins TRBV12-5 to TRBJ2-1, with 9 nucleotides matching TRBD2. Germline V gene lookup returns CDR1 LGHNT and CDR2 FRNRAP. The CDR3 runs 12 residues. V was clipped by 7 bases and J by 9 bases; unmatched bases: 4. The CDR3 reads CASARTSVEQFF. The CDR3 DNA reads TGTGCTAGTGCCCGGACTAGCGTTGAGCAGTTCTTC.

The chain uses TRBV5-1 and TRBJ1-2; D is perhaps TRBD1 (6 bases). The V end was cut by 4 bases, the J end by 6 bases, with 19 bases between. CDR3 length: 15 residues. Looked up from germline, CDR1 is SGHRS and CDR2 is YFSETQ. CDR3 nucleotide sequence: TGCGCCAGCAGCCCAACAGGGATCCCCCAGGATGGCTACACCTTC. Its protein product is CASSPTGIPQDGYTF.

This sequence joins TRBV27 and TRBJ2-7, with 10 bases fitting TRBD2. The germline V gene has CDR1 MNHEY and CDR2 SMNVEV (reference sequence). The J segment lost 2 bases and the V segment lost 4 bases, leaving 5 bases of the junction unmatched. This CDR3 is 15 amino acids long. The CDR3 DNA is TGTGCCAGCAGTTCCGGGACTAGCGTACCCTACGAGCAGTACTTC. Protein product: CASSSGTSVPYEQYF.

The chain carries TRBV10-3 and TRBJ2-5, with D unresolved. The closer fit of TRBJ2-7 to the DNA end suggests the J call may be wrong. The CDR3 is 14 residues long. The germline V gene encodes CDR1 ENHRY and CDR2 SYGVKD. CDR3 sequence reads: CAISVTAYAYEQYF. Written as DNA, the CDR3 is TGTGCCATCAGTGTCACAGCCTATGCCTACGAGCAGTACTTC.

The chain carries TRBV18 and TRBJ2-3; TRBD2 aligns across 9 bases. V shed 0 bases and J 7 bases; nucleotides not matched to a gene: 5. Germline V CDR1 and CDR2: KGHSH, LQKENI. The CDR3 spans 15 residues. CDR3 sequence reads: CASSPPVAGENTQYF. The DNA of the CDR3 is TGTGCCAGCTCACCACCAGTAGCGGGAGAGAATACGCAGTATTTT.